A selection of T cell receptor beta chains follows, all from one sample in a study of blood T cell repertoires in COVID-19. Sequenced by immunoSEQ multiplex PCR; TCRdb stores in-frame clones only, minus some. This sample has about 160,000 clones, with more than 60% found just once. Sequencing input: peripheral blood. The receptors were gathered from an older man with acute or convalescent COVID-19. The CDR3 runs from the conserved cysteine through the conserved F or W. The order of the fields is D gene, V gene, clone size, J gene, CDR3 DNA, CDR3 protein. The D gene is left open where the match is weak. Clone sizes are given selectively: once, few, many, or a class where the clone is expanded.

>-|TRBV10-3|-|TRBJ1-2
TGTGCCATCAGTGTACAGGGAAGTAGCTATGGCTACACCTTC
CAISVQGSSYGYTF
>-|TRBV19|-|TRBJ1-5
TGTGCCGCCAACACGAGGGCCAGCAATCAGCCCCAGCATTTT
CAANTRASNQPQHF
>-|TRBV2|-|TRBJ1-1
TGTGCCAGCAGTGGCGGGATGAACACTGAAGCTTTCTTT
CASSGGMNTEAFF
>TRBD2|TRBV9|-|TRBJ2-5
TGTGCCAGCAGCTCCATGGGCCTAGCGGGGGGCGGTGAGACCCAGTACTTC
CASSSMGLAGGGETQYF
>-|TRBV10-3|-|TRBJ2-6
TGTGCCATCAGTGGTGGACAGCTCCCGGGGGCCAACGTCCTGACTTTC
CAISGGQLPGANVLTF
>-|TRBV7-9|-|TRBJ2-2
TGTGCCAGCAGCTTAGTAGCCAACACCGGGGAGCTGTTTTTT
CASSLVANTGELFF
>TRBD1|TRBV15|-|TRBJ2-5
TGTGCCACCAGCAGGGACAGGGGGCTGAAGACCCAGTACTTC
CATSRDRGLKTQYF
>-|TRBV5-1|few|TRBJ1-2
TGCGCCAGCAGCTACCCGGGGAGGGGCTATGGCTACACCTTC
CASSYPGRGYGYTF
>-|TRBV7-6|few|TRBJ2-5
TGTGCCAGCAGCGACAGGACAGCACAAGAGACCCAGTACTTC
CASSDRTAQETQYF
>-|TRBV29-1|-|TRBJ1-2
TGCAGCGTTGTTGGGGCAGCTAACTATGGCTACACCTTC
CSVVGAANYGYTF
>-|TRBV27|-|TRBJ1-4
TGTGCCAGCAGTTCGAAGATGGGGAGGGTGAATGAAAAACTGTTTTTT
CASSSKMGRVNEKLFF
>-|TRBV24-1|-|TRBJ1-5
TGTGCCACCAGTGATTCTCGGACAGGCAATCAGCCCCAGCATTTT
CATSDSRTGNQPQHF
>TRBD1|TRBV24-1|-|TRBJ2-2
TGTGCCACCGGGGACAGGGCGAACACCGGGGAGCTGTTTTTT
CATGDRANTGELFF
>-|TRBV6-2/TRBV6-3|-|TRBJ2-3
TGTGCCAGCAGTTATCCCCCCAGTACAGATACGCAGTATTTT
CASSYPPSTDTQYF
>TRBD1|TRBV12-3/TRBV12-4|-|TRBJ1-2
TGTGCCTCAGGGGGAATGGAATGGGCCGGCTACACCTTC
CASGGMEWAGYTF
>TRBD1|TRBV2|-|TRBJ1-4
TGTGCCAGCCGAAGGACAGGGGGGAATGAAAAACTGTTTTTT
CASRRTGGNEKLFF
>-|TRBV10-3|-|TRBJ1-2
TGTGCCATCAGTGAGCAGGGAAACTATGGCTACACCTTC
CAISEQGNYGYTF
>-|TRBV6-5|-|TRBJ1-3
TGTGCCAGCGGAGGGGCCTATGGAAACACCATATATTTT
CASGGAYGNTIYF
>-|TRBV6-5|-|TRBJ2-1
TGTGCCAGCACACCAGGGATTACACACTACAATGAGCAGTTCTTC
CASTPGITHYNEQFF
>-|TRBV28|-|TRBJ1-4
TGTGCCACTACAGGGACACGGAATGAAAAACTGTTTTTT
CATTGTRNEKLFF
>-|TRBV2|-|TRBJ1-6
TGTGCCAGCAGGCCTACAGATAACTATAATTCACCCCTCCACTTT
CASRPTDNYNSPLHF
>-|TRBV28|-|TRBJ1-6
TGTGCCAGCAGCTCCGTCTTAGAGGGTTCACCCCTCCACTTT
CASSSVLEGSPLHF
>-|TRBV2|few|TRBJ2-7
TGTGCCAGCAGGGGAGAAACCTACGAGCAGTACTTC
CASRGETYEQYF
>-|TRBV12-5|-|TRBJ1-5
TGTGCTAGTGGACCGGGAGGGGGTCTCAATCAGCCCCAGCATTTT
CASGPGGGLNQPQHF
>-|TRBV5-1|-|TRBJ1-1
TGCGCCAGCAGCTTGGGGACAGCGAACACTGAAGCTTTCTTT
CASSLGTANTEAFF
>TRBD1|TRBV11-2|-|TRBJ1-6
TGTGCCAGCAGCTCAGGACAGGGTTCGTCACCCCTCCACTTT
CASSSGQGSSPLHF
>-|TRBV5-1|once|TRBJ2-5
TGCGCCAGCAGCCGGGGGGCATCCCAAGAGACCCAGTACTTC
CASSRGASQETQYF
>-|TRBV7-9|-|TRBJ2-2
TGTGCCAGCAGCTTGCAGGGTGCCGGGGAGCTGTTTTTT
CASSLQGAGELFF
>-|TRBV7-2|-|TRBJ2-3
TGTGCCAGCAGCTTAGTGCGGGGCGCAGATACGCAGTATTTT
CASSLVRGADTQYF
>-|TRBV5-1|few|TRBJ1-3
TGCGCCAGCAGCCCAGGACAGAGCGGAAACACCATATATTTT
CASSPGQSGNTIYF
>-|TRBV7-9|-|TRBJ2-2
TGTGCCAGCATCCTGGGGACTCCAAACACCGGGGAGCTGTTTTTT
CASILGTPNTGELFF
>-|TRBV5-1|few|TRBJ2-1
TGCGCCAGCATGCTGGGGCACCCTTACAATGAGCAGTTCTTC
CASMLGHPYNEQFF
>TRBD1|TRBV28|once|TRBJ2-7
TGTGCCAGCAACCGACAGGGGCCCCCTACCTACGAGCAGTACTTC
CASNRQGPPTYEQYF
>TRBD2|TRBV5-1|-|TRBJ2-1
TGCGCCAGCAGCTCCCTAGGGACTAGCGCAGGTAGGGAGCAGTTCTTC
CASSSLGTSAGREQFF
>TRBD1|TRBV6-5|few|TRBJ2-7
TGTGCCAGCAGTTCCCCCACAGGGGGCGCGTACGAGCAGTACTTC
CASSSPTGGAYEQYF
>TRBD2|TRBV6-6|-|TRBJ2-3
TGTGCCAGCAGCAATTCTCTAGCGGGAGGACAATATACGCAGTATTTT
CASSNSLAGGQYTQYF
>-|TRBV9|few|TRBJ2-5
TGTGCCAGCAGCGCCGGCCAGGGGGGACAGACCCAGTACTTC
CASSAGQGGQTQYF
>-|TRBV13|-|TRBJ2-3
TGTGCCAGCAGCTTAGGGGCGGTACCTAGCACAGATACGCAGTATTTT
CASSLGAVPSTDTQYF
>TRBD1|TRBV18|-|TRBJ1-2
TGTGCCAGCTCACCACAACAGGGGGACTATGGCTACACCTTC
CASSPQQGDYGYTF
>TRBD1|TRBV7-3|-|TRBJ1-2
TGTGCCAGCAGCGCGGGACAGGGGCTTGGCTACACCTTC
CASSAGQGLGYTF
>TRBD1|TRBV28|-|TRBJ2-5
TGTGCCAGCAGTACTCCGGGACAGGGCGGAGAGACCCAGTACTTC
CASSTPGQGGETQYF
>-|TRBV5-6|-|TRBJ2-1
TGTGCCAGCAGCTTGGACGCGCACTCCTACAATGAGCAGTTCTTC
CASSLDAHSYNEQFF
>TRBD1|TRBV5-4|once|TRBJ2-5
TGTGCCAGCAGCCGGGACAGGGGGAGTCAAGAGACCCAGTACTTC
CASSRDRGSQETQYF
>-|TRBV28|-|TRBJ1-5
TGTGCCAGCAGTTTTCCTCCGGGAAATCAGCCCCAGCATTTT
CASSFPPGNQPQHF